The present T cell receptor beta chain was sequenced within a study of T cell repertoires in cytomegalovirus infection. Study-level background: Use of recently identified HLA-C-restricted and well-studied HLA-B-restricted CMV epitopes was part of the study. Signatures in public TCR beta sequences pointed to both CMV infection and matching HLA type. Findings and caveats of the study: Public TCR beta family frequency separated CMV-and-HLA carriers, including in an independent cohort. CMV-specific HLA-C-restricted TCR beta clonotypes dominated the ex vivo response.

MiXCR, applied by TCRdb to the reads, yields one record per CDR3 protein. The table lists roughly 700,000 distinct CDR3 sequences, roughly 33% of them singletons, with around a sixth in the top ten. The CDR3 covers 15 residues. The V gene's germline CDR1 is KGHSH and CDR2 LQKENI. The trim removed 2 bases at V and 3 bases at J, leaving 5 bases unmatched. As concerns this clonotype: Its antigen is undetermined.

The chain employs TRBV18 and TRBJ1-2; 8 nucleotides line up with TRBD1. The sequence was collected from a human donor in good health (CMV status not recorded). Some clones in this sample may be carry-over from other donors' samples. Sequenced material: cultured PBMCs, taken from culture after CMV antigen stimulation. The DNA of the CDR3 is TGTGCCAGCTCACCAATCGACAGGGGCGACTATGGCTACACCTTC. Its protein is CASSPIDRGDYGYTF.